Listed below are T cell receptor beta chains from one sample, sequenced in a study of blood T cells in healthy people across ages. TCRdb redid the calling of the 5' RACE reads with MiXCR, one entry per CDR3 protein. The data contain some 940,000 distinct CDR3 sequences, 25% to 35% of them singletons. Separately, the same data were catalogued under a study of T cells of mothers and their children.

Sequencing was carried out using blood. These receptor sequences come from a woman between 40 and 50 years old in good health. CDR3s include the opening cysteine and the closing phenylalanine or tryptophan. The D gene is left open where the match is weak. A row's size may be missing; if present it is once, few, many or a size class.

>TRBJ2-2|TRBV9|-|TRBD2
CASSVVGSGGASTGELFF
TGTGCCAGCAGCGTAGTGGGGAGCGGGGGGGCGAGCACCGGGGAGCTGTTTTTT
>TRBJ2-5|TRBV7-9|many|-
CASSPRYGEEGQETQYF
TGTGCCAGCAGCCCCAGGTATGGGGAGGAGGGGCAAGAGACCCAGTACTTC
>TRBJ2-5|TRBV7-2|many|-
CASSRYQETQYF
TGTGCCAGCAGTCGATACCAAGAGACCCAGTACTTC
>TRBJ2-7|TRBV19|many|-
CASSIGTNEQYF
TGTGCCAGTAGTATCGGGACCAACGAGCAGTACTTC
>TRBJ1-2|TRBV9|few|TRBD1
CASSEGQAFGDYTF
TGTGCCAGCAGCGAGGGACAGGCCTTCGGGGACTACACCTTC
>TRBJ2-7|TRBV5-1|many|-
CASSEPGDGKSSYEQYF
TGCGCCAGCAGCGAGCCCGGGGACGGAAAAAGCTCCTACGAGCAGTACTTC
>TRBJ1-1|TRBV7-2|few|-
CASSRWLEDTEAFF
TGTGCCAGCAGCCGATGGTTGGAGGACACTGAAGCTTTCTTT
>TRBJ2-7|TRBV7-8|many|-
CASSLEAIQGGNYEQYF
TGTGCCAGCAGCTTAGAGGCTATCCAGGGGGGAAACTACGAGCAGTACTTC
>TRBJ1-5|TRBV12-3/TRBV12-4|few|-
CASTPGGFSNQPQHF
TGTGCCAGCACCCCGGGTGGTTTTAGCAATCAGCCCCAGCATTTT
>TRBJ1-2|TRBV7-8|-|-
CASSPMLGWVAGGYTF
TGTGCCAGCAGCCCCATGTTGGGATGGGTTGCGGGTGGCTACACCTTC
>TRBJ1-6|TRBV20-1|few|-
CSARERGKGLISPLHF
TGCAGTGCTAGAGAGCGGGGCAAGGGCCTAATCTCACCCCTCCACTTT
>TRBJ2-4|TRBV5-6|-|-
CASSLRGVKNIQYF
TGTGCCAGCAGCTTGAGAGGGGTCAAAAACATTCAGTACTTC
>TRBJ2-1|TRBV27|-|-
CASSFRRLDGQFF
TGTGCCAGCAGTTTTCGACGGCTGGACGGGCAGTTCTTC
>TRBJ1-2|TRBV9|few|TRBD1
CASSTRTGLSRYGYTF
TGTGCCAGCAGCACCCGGACAGGACTGTCACGTTATGGCTACACCTTC